A selection of T cell receptor beta chains follows, all from one sample in a study of PD-1 blockade in classical Hodgkin lymphoma. The protocol was immunoSEQ multiplex PCR, while the TCRdb copy is restricted to in-frame clones and leaves out a portion. Among 30,000 to 45,000 clones listed, about 70% were seen once. The source material was peripheral blood mononuclear cells (PBMCs), sampled before the second cycle of nivolumab. The source is a human donor with classical Hodgkin lymphoma. CDR3s include the opening cysteine and the closing phenylalanine or tryptophan. The D gene is left open where the match is weak. Size tells how often a clone was seen (once, few, many) or the class of an expanded clone, and some rows leave it out.

V	D	J	length	size	CDR3	DNA
TRBV7-9	.	TRBJ2-7	13	.	CASSLGQGNEQYF	TGTGCCAGCAGCTTAGGGCAGGGAAACGAGCAGTACTTC
TRBV29-1	.	TRBJ2-5	11	.	CSVSSTETQYF	TGCAGCGTCTCTAGCACAGAGACCCAGTACTTC
TRBV19	.	TRBJ2-1	15	.	CASSIAGVPYNEQFF	TGTGCCAGTAGTATAGCGGGGGTGCCCTACAATGAGCAGTTCTTC
TRBV5-1	.	TRBJ1-1	11	.	CASSLEGEAFF	TGCGCCAGCAGCTTGGAGGGTGAAGCTTTCTTT
TRBV2	.	TRBJ1-2	13	once	CASRNSGFYDYTF	TGTGCCAGCAGAAACTCAGGGTTCTATGACTACACCTTC
TRBV11-3	.	TRBJ1-2	15	.	CASSPREGGLYGYTF	TGTGCCAGCAGCCCCCGAGAGGGAGGCCTCTATGGCTACACCTTC
TRBV2	TRBD1	TRBJ1-2	15	few	CASRVTGGRDYGYTF	TGTGCCAGCAGAGTTACAGGGGGGAGAGACTATGGCTACACCTTC
TRBV11-3	.	TRBJ2-7	15	.	CASSLVWGQNYEQYF	TGTGCCAGCAGCTTAGTGTGGGGGCAGAACTACGAGCAGTACTTC
TRBV7-6	TRBD1	TRBJ1-2	16	.	CASSLVSGDRVRGYTF	TGTGCCAGCAGCTTAGTGTCAGGGGACAGGGTGCGGGGCTACACCTTC
TRBV19	TRBD1	TRBJ1-2	17	.	CASSPAGTGTFVFGYTF	TGTGCCAGTAGCCCCGCCGGGACAGGTACCTTCGTTTTCGGCTACACCTTC
TRBV9	TRBD2	TRBJ2-1	17	.	CASSPLPSSGGANEQFF	TGTGCCAGCAGCCCCCTCCCCTCTAGCGGGGGGGCCAATGAGCAGTTCTTC
TRBV11-3	.	TRBJ2-2	13	few	CASSLRAGGELFF	TGTGCCAGCAGCCTCAGGGCTGGCGGGGAGCTGTTTTTT
TRBV9	.	TRBJ1-5	14	.	CASSPTDGRQPQHF	TGTGCCAGCAGCCCTACCGATGGGCGCCAGCCCCAGCATTTT
TRBV7-5	.	TRBJ2-1	14	.	CARSLEAGVNEQFF	TGTGCCAGAAGCTTAGAGGCAGGGGTGAATGAGCAGTTCTTC
TRBV5-4	TRBD1	TRBJ2-3	15	.	CASSTKGQGSNTQYF	TGTGCCAGCAGCACCAAGGGACAGGGGAGTAATACGCAGTATTTT
TRBV25-1	TRBD1	TRBJ1-2	14	.	CASSGTGFAYGYTF	TGTGCCAGCTCCGGGACAGGGTTTGCCTATGGCTACACCTTC
TRBV2	.	TRBJ2-2	17	.	CASSSPELQLNTGELFF	TGTGCCAGCAGTAGCCCGGAGTTGCAGCTGAACACCGGGGAGCTGTTTTTT
TRBV10-3	.	TRBJ2-1	14	.	CAITPTSAYNEQFF	TGTGCCATCACCCCGACAAGCGCCTACAATGAGCAGTTCTTC
TRBV7-2	.	TRBJ2-7	14	few	CASSTTFSSYEQYF	TGTGCCAGCAGCACAACCTTCAGCTCCTACGAGCAGTACTTC
TRBV5-1	.	TRBJ2-1	15	.	CASSLSGSSYNEQFF	TGCGCCAGCAGCTTGAGTGGGAGCTCCTACAATGAGCAGTTCTTC
TRBV27	.	TRBJ2-3	14	.	CASSFVGGTDTQYF	TGTGCCAGCAGTTTCGTGGGGGGCACAGATACGCAGTATTTT
TRBV2	.	TRBJ1-1	15	.	CASRSEGSINTEAFF	TGTGCCAGCAGGTCCGAGGGCTCGATTAACACTGAAGCTTTCTTT
TRBV5-1	.	TRBJ1-4	15	.	CASSLVGVPNEKLFF	TGCGCCAGCAGCTTGGTTGGGGTGCCTAATGAAAAACTGTTTTTT
TRBV7-2	TRBD1	TRBJ1-1	15	.	CASSQEGTGGREAFF	TGTGCCAGCAGCCAAGAAGGGACAGGGGGCCGCGAGGCTTTCTTT
TRBV6-1	.	TRBJ1-5	16	.	CASSGLQGRQNQPQHF	TGTGCCAGCAGTGGGCTCCAGGGACGGCAGAATCAGCCCCAGCATTTT
TRBV4-1	TRBD2	TRBJ2-5	18	.	CASSQGVMASGLQETQYF	TGCGCCAGCAGCCAAGGGGTTATGGCTAGCGGTCTCCAAGAGACCCAGTACTTC
TRBV7-2	TRBD1	TRBJ2-5	15	once	CASSITGTVFETQYF	TGTGCCAGCAGCATAACCGGGACAGTCTTTGAGACCCAGTACTTC
TRBV11-3	TRBD1	TRBJ1-4	14	.	CASSEGQGYEKLFF	TGTGCCAGCAGCGAGGGACAGGGTTACGAAAAACTGTTTTTT
TRBV19	.	TRBJ1-2	12	.	CASRRGNYGYTF	TGTGCCAGCCGGAGGGGTAACTATGGCTACACCTTC
TRBV5-1	TRBD1	TRBJ2-7	14	few	CASSATGSSYEQYF	TGCGCCAGCAGTGCGACAGGGAGCTCCTACGAGCAGTACTTC
TRBV2	.	TRBJ2-1	17	.	CASSAGSGGGSYNEQFF	TGTGCCAGCAGCGCGGGGTCCGGGGGCGGCTCCTACAATGAGCAGTTCTTC
TRBV6-5	.	TRBJ1-1	14	.	CASSMDRFITEAFF	TGTGCCAGCAGTATGGACAGATTTATCACTGAAGCTTTCTTT
TRBV19	.	TRBJ1-6	14	.	CASSIGLLVSPLHF	TGTGCCAGTAGTATAGGTCTACTCGTTTCACCCCTCCACTTT
TRBV7-2	TRBD2	TRBJ2-2	16	.	CAARTTGAGGAGELFF	TGTGCCGCCCGCACGACGGGAGCGGGGGGTGCCGGGGAGCTGTTTTTT
TRBV10-3	.	TRBJ1-4	14	.	CAISESDLTGALFF	TGTGCCATCAGTGAGTCGGACTTGACAGGCGCCTTGTTTTTT
TRBV9	.	TRBJ1-6	15	.	CASSVEGQRNSPLHF	TGTGCCAGCAGCGTAGAAGGTCAGAGGAATTCACCCCTCCACTTT
TRBV9	.	TRBJ2-6	15	.	CASSPRRSGANVLTF	TGTGCCAGCAGCCCCAGGCGTTCTGGGGCCAACGTCCTGACTTTC
TRBV10-3	TRBD1	TRBJ1-2	14	.	CAIRPGQGNYGYTF	TGTGCCATCAGACCGGGACAGGGGAACTATGGCTACACCTTC
TRBV7-3	TRBD2	TRBJ2-3	15	.	CASSLLAGGTDTQYF	TGTGCCAGCAGCCTACTGGCGGGAGGCACAGATACGCAGTATTTT
TRBV10-3	TRBD2	TRBJ2-7	13	.	CAIRGTSGNEQYF	TGTGCCATCAGGGGGACTAGCGGGAACGAGCAGTACTTC
TRBV11-3	.	TRBJ2-7	11	.	CASSSYYEQYF	TGTGCCAGCAGCTCCTACTACGAGCAGTACTTC
TRBV12-5	TRBD1	TRBJ2-5	19	.	CASGLVLFGRGRNQETQYF	TGTGCTAGTGGTTTGGTACTTTTCGGCAGGGGGCGCAACCAAGAGACCCAGTACTTC
TRBV5-6	.	TRBJ1-3	14	.	CASSLLAAGNTIYF	TGTGCCAGCAGCTTGTTGGCCGCTGGAAACACCATATATTTT
TRBV7-8	.	TRBJ2-7	14	once	CASSRNRGAYEQYF	TGTGCCAGCAGCCGGAACAGAGGAGCCTACGAGCAGTACTTC
TRBV10-3	.	TRBJ2-3	12	.	CASITGSDTQYF	TGTGCCAGCATTACAGGGTCCGATACGCAGTATTTT
TRBV11-3	.	TRBJ2-2	15	.	CASSLDPAPTGELFF	TGTGCCAGCAGCTTAGATCCGGCCCCCACCGGGGAGCTGTTTTTT
TRBV18	TRBD2	TRBJ2-5	17	.	CASSYNSASGSGETQYF	TGTGCCAGCTCCTACAATTCGGCTAGCGGGAGTGGCGAGACCCAGTACTTC
TRBV21-1	.	TRBJ1-3	22	.	CASSKTVAVDRYLTSSGNTIYF	TGTGCCAGCAGCAAAACCGTTGCAGTCGACAGATACCTAACAAGCTCTGGAAACACCATATATTTT
TRBV9	.	TRBJ2-7	14	few	CASSVAPVAGEQYF	TGTGCCAGCAGCGTAGCACCGGTAGCCGGCGAGCAGTACTTC
TRBV7-3	.	TRBJ2-5	14	.	CASSLSGLQETQYF	TGTGCCAGCAGCTTATCGGGGCTACAAGAGACCCAGTACTTC
TRBV6-5	.	TRBJ1-5	12	.	CASSPSSQPQHF	TGTGCCAGCAGTCCAAGTAGCCAGCCCCAGCATTTT
TRBV7-2	.	TRBJ1-5	15	.	CASSLVGGSNQPQHF	TGTGCCAGCAGCTTAGTGGGGGGGAGCAATCAGCCCCAGCATTTT
TRBV28	TRBD1	TRBJ1-5	13	many	CASRDRDYQPQHF	TGTGCCAGCCGGGACAGAGACTATCAGCCCCAGCATTTT
TRBV5-6	TRBD2	TRBJ2-7	14	.	CASSLAGGAWEQYF	TGTGCCAGCAGCTTGGCCGGGGGGGCTTGGGAGCAGTACTTC
TRBV7-2	.	TRBJ2-7	16	.	CASSLEGAGYAYEQYF	TGTGCCAGCAGCTTAGAGGGTGCAGGCTATGCCTACGAGCAGTACTTC
TRBV28	.	TRBJ1-2	12	.	CASSFRVYGYTF	TGTGCCAGCAGTTTCCGCGTTTATGGCTACACCTTC
TRBV27	TRBD2	TRBJ2-1	16	.	CASSPTLAGTYNEQFF	TGTGCCAGCAGTCCAACGCTAGCGGGGACCTACAATGAGCAGTTCTTC
TRBV6-1	TRBD1	TRBJ1-5	14	.	CASSGTGGNQPQHF	TGTGCCAGCAGCGGGACAGGGGGCAATCAGCCCCAGCATTTT
TRBV29-1	.	TRBJ2-6	13	few	CSVEGGKANVLTF	TGCAGCGTTGAGGGGGGAAAGGCCAACGTCCTGACTTTC